The clone carrying this T cell receptor beta chain turned up a few times. As yet, its antigen is unknown. The V end was cut by 8 bases, the J end by 6 bases, with 17 bases between. CDR3 size: 14 residues. These data originate in a study of T cells after yellow fever vaccination. Study-wide findings and caveats: Sorted repertoires could include abundant contaminating clonotypes from bulk cells.

Using its own MiXCR run on the 5' RACE reads, TCRdb lists one record per CDR3 protein. Seen here are 450,000 to 600,000 distinct CDR3 sequences, less than 15% observed once, and the top ten hold around 15%. The chain joins TRBV12-3 or TRBV12-4 to TRBJ1-5; D is unclear. The sequencing here drew on PBMCs, taken on the day of the yellow fever booster vaccination. This sequence was found in a man younger than 40 who received the YFV17D yellow fever vaccine. The CDR3, as DNA: TGTGCCAGCTCACCTGGGGAGGGAGGTCAGCCCCAGCATTTT. Translation: CASSPGEGGQPQHF.